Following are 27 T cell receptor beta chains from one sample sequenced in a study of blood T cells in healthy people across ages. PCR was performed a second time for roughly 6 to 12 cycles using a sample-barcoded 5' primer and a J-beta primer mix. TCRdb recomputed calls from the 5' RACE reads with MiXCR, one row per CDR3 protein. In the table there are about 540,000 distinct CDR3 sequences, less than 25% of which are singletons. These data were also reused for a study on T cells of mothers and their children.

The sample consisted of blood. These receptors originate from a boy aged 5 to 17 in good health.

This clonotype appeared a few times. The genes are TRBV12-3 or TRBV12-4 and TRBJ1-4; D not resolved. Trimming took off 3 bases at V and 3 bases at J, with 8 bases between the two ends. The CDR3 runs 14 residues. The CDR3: CASSFTSANEKLFF. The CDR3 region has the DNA TGTGCCAGCAGTTTCACGTCGGCTAATGAAAAACTGTTTTTT.

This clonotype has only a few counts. The CDR3 DNA reads TGTGCCAGCAGCCAAGATGGAAGGGCCGGCAATCAGCCCCAGCATTTT. Its protein product is CASSQDGRAGNQPQHF. The chain combines TRBV3-1 with TRBJ1-5; no firm D call. The CDR3 is made up of 16 amino acids. Trimming removed 0 bases from V and 2 bases from J, with 11 bases in between. Per germline, CDR1 LGHDT and CDR2 YNNKEL (reference sequence).

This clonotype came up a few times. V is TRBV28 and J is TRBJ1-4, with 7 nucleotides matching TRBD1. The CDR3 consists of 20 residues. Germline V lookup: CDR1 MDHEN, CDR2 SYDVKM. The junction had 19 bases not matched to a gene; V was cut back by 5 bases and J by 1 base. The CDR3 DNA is TGTGCCAGCAGTCAACCCTACGGGACAGATCCTTTTGGAACTAATGAAAAACTGTTTTTT. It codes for CASSQPYGTDPFGTNEKLFF.

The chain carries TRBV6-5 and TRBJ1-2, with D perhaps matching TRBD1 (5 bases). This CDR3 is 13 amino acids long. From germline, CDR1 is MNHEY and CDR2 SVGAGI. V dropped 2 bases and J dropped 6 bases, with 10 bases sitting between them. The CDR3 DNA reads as TGTGCCAGCAGTTACGGGCAGGGAGATGGCTACACCTTC. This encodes CASSYGQGDGYTF.

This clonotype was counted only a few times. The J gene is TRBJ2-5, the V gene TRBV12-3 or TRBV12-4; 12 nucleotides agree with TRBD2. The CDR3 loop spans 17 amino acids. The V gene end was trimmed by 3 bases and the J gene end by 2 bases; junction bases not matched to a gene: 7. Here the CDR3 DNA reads TGTGCCAGCAGTTTCTGGACTAGCGGGAAGGATCAAGAGACCCAGTACTTC. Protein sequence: CASSFWTSGKDQETQYF.

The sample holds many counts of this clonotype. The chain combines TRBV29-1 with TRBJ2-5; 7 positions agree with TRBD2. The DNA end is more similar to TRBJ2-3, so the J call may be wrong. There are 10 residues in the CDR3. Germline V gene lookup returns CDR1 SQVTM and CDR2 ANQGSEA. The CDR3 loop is CSVGGETQYF. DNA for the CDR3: TGCAGCGTGGGGGGGGAAACGCAGTATTTT.

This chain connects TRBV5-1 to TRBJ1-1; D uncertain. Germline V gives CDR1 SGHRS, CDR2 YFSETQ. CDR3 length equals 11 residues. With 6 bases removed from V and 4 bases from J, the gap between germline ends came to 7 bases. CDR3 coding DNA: TGCGCCAGCATTGAGGGCACTGAAGCTTTCTTT. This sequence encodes CASIEGTEAFF.

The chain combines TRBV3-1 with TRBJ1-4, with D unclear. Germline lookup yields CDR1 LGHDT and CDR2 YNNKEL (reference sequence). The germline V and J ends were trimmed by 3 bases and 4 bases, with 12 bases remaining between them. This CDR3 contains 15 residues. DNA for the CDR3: TGTGCCAGCAGCCAGAATGGGCAGATTAATGAAAAACTGTTTTTT. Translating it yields CASSQNGQINEKLFF.

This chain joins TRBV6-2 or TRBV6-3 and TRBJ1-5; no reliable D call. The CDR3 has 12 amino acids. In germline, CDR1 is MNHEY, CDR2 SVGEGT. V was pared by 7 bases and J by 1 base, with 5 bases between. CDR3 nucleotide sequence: TGTGCCAGCACCGAAAGCAATCAGCCCCAGCATTTT. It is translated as CASTESNQPQHF.

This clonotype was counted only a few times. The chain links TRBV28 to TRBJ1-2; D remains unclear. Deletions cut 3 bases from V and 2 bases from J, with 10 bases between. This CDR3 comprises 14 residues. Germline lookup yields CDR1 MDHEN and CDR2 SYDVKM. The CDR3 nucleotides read TGTGCCAGCAGTTTCTCTTCTATAAACTATGGCTACACCTTC. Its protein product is CASSFSSINYGYTF.

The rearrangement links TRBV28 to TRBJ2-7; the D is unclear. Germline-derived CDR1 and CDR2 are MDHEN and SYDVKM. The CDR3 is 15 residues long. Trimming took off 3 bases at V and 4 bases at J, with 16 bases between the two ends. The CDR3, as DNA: TGTGCCAGCAGTTTTGTCGCGATCTCCGTATACGAGCAGTACTTC. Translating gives CASSFVAISVYEQYF. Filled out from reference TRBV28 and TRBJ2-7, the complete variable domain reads DVKVTQSSRYLVKRTGEKVFLECVQDMDHENMFWYRQDPGLGLRLIYFSYDVKMKEKGDIPEGYSVSREKKERFSLILESASTNQTSMYLCASSFVAISVYEQYFGPGTRLTVT.

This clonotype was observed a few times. The CDR3 loop is CASSLSRRAEQYF. CDR3 nucleotides: TGTGCCAGCAGTTTATCCCGAAGGGCCGAGCAGTACTTC. V usage is TRBV12-3 or TRBV12-4 and J usage is TRBJ2-7; D ambiguous. The V end lost 2 bases, the J end lost 6 bases, and 11 bases lay between the germline ends. This CDR3 comprises 13 residues.

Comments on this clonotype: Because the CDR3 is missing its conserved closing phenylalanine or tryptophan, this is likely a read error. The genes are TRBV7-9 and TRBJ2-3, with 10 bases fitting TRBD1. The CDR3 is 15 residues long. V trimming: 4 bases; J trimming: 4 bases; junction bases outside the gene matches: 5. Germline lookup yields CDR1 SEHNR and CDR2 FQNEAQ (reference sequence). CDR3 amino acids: CASSSGQGEADTQYL. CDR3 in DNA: TGTGCCAGCAGCTCCGGACAGGGGGAAGCAGATACGCAGTATCTT.

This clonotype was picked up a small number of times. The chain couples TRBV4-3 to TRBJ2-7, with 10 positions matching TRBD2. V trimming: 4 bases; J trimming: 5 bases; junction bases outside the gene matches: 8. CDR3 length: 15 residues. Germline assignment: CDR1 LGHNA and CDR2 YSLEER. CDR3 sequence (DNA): TGCGCCAGCAGCCGAATACCCGGGACTAGCGACGAGCAGTACTTC. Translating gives CASSRIPGTSDEQYF.

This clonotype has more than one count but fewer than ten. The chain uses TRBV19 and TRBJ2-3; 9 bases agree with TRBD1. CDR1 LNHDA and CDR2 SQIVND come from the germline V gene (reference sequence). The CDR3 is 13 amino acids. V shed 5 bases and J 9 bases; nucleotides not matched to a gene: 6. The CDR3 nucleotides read TGTGCCAGTAGTGAGGGACAGGGTTGGACGCAGTATTTT. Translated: CASSEGQGWTQYF.

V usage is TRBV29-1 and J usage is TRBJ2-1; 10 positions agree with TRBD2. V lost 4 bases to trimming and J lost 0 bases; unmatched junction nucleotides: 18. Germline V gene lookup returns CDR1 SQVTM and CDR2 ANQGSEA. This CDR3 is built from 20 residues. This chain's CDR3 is CSVGGLTGLAGASSYNEQFF. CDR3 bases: TGCAGCGTTGGAGGTTTAACTGGGCTAGCGGGAGCCAGCTCCTACAATGAGCAGTTCTTC.

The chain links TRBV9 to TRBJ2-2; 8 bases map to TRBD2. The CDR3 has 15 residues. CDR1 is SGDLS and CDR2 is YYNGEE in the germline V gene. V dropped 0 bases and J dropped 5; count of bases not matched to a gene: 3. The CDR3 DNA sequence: TGTGCCAGCAGCGTAGTCGGGAGGGGTACCGGGGAGCTGTTTTTT. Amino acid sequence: CASSVVGRGTGELFF. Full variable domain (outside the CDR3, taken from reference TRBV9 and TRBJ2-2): DSGVTQTPKHLITATGQRVTLRCSPRSGDLSVYWYQQSLDQGLQFLIQYYNGEERAKGNILERFSAQQFPDLHSELNLSSLELGDSALYFCASSVVGRGTGELFFGEGSRLTVL.

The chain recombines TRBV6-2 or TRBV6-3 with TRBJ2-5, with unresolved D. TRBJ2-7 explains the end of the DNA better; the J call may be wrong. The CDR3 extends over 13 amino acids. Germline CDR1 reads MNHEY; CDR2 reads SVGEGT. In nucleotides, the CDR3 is TGTGCCAGCAGTTACTCTCAGAACCACGAGCAGTACTTC. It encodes CASSYSQNHEQYF.

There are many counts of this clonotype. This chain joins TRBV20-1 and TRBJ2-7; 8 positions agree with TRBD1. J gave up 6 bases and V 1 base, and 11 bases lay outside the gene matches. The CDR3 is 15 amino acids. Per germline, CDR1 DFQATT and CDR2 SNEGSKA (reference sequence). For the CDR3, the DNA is TGCAGTGCTAGAGGTGGACAGGGCCTGGTACTCGAGCAGTACTTC. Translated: CSARGGQGLVLEQYF.

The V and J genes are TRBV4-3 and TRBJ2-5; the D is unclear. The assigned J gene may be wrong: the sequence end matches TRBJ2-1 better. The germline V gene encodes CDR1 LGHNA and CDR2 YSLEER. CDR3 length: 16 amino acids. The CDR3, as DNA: TGCGCCAGCAGCCAAGATCACAGATTAAACTACAATGAGCAGTTCTTC. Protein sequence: CASSQDHRLNYNEQFF.

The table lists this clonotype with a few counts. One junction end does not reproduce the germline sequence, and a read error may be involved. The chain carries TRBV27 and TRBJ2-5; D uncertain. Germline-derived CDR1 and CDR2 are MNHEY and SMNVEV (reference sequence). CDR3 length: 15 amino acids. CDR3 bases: TGTGCCAGCAGTTTTAGAAGGGTGACGAAAGAGACCCAGCACTTC. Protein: CASSFRRVTKETQHF.

CDR3 in DNA: TGTGCCAGCAGCTCCATCAGGCGTACCGGGGAGCTGTTTTTT. Amino acid sequence: CASSSIRRTGELFF. This chain uses TRBV5-4 with TRBJ2-2; no clear D. The germline gives CDR1 SGHNT, CDR2 YYREEE (reference sequence). The CDR3 has 14 amino acids. Trimming pared 3 bases from V and 5 bases from J, leaving 11 bases between.

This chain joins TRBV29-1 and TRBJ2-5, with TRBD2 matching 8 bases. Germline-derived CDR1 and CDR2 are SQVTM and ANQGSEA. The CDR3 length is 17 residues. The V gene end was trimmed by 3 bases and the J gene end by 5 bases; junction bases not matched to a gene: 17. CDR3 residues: CSVDSTVGRAYGETQYF. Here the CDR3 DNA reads TGCAGCGTTGATTCGACCGTCGGGAGGGCCTATGGGGAGACCCAGTACTTC.

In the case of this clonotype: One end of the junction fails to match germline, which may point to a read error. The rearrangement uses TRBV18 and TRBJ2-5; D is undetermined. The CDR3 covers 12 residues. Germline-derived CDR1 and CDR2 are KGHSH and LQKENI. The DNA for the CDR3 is TGTGCCAGCGCACCAAGGTTCGAGACCCAGTACTTC. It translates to CASAPRFETQYF.

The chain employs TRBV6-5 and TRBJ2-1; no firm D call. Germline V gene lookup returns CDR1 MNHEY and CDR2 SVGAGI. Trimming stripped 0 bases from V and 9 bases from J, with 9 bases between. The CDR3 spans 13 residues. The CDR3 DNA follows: TGTGCCAGCAGTTACTCCAGGTTGGGTGAGCAGTTCTTC. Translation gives CASSYSRLGEQFF.

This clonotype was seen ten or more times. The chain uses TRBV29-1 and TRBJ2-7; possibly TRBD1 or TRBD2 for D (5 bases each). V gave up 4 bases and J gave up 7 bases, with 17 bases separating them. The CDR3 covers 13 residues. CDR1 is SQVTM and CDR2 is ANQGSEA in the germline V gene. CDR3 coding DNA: TGCAGCGTTGGAGGGCGACAGTTCCAGGAGCAGTACTTC. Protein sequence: CSVGGRQFQEQYF.

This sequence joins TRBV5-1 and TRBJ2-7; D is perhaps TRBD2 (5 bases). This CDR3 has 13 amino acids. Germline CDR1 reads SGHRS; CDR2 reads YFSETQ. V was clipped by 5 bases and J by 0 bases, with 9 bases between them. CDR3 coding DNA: TGCGCCAGCAGAGTTGGGAGCTCCTACGAGCAGTACTTC. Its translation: CASRVGSSYEQYF.